A selection of T cell receptor beta chains follows, all from one sample in a study of blood T cell repertoires in COVID-19. The assay was immunoSEQ multiplex PCR, and TCRdb's table has in-frame clones only and misses some. The profile shows approximately 180,000 clones, roughly 87% of them singletons. The source material was PBMCs or T cells enriched from blood (not recorded which). Receptors were obtained from a human donor with acute COVID-19. The donor label of this sample is uncertain. Each CDR3 is given with its conserved first and last residue. A D gene is named only where the DNA matches it firmly. Clone size is shown for a subset of rows, as once, few, many or a class of expanded clone.

d_gene	v_gene	abundance	j_gene	CDR3aa	CDR3nt
TRBD1	TRBV19	.	TRBJ1-2	CATRQGLSYTF	TGTGCCACAAGACAGGGACTCAGCTACACCTTC
TRBD1	TRBV19	.	TRBJ2-6	CASSIGQGPGANVLTF	TGTGCCAGTTCCATAGGACAGGGCCCTGGGGCCAACGTCCTGACTTTC
.	TRBV2	.	TRBJ2-3	CASRRAGTDTQYF	TGTGCCAGCAGGAGGGCAGGCACAGATACGCAGTATTTT
TRBD1	TRBV6-5	.	TRBJ1-2	CASTRTGGYGYTF	TGTGCCAGCACCCGGACAGGGGGCTATGGCTACACCTTC
TRBD1	TRBV5-1	.	TRBJ1-1	CASSPTGGFEAFF	TGCGCCAGCAGCCCAACAGGGGGTTTTGAAGCTTTCTTT
TRBD2	TRBV7-9	.	TRBJ2-1	CASSPSGGLSSYNEQFF	TGTGCCAGCAGCCCGAGCGGGGGCTTGAGCTCCTACAATGAGCAGTTCTTC
TRBD1	TRBV27	once	TRBJ2-7	CASSRDRGAYEQYF	TGTGCCAGCAGTAGAGACAGGGGTGCCTACGAGCAGTACTTC
.	TRBV28	.	TRBJ1-5	CASSLIGTSNQPQHF	TGTGCCAGCAGTTTAATCGGGACAAGCAATCAGCCCCAGCATTTT
.	TRBV10-3	once	TRBJ2-7	CAIRGAVSYEQYF	TGTGCCATCAGGGGGGCCGTCTCCTACGAGCAGTACTTC
.	TRBV9	once	TRBJ2-1	CASSVALAEANEQFF	TGTGCCAGCAGCGTAGCGCTGGCCGAGGCGAATGAGCAGTTCTTC
.	TRBV7-2	.	TRBJ2-5	CASSLAGAPRETQYF	TGTGCCAGCAGCTTAGCGGGGGCGCCTCGAGAGACCCAGTACTTC
TRBD1	TRBV24-1	.	TRBJ2-3	CATSGGGQGIVLTQYF	TGTGCCACCAGTGGTGGTGGACAGGGGATTGTTTTGACGCAGTATTTT
.	TRBV28	.	TRBJ1-1	CASSLFGGMNTEAFF	TGTGCCAGCAGTTTATTCGGGGGTATGAACACTGAAGCTTTCTTT
.	TRBV18	once	TRBJ1-2	CASSLDSYGYTF	TGTGCCAGCTCGCTTGACAGCTATGGCTACACCTTC
TRBD1	TRBV5-1	.	TRBJ2-1	CASSLEGADRKYNEQFF	TGCGCCAGCAGCTTGGAGGGGGCCGATAGGAAGTACAATGAGCAGTTCTTC
.	TRBV5-6	.	TRBJ2-5	CASSWLGQGLQETQYF	TGTGCCAGCAGTTGGTTAGGTCAGGGGCTCCAAGAGACCCAGTACTTC
.	TRBV6-5	.	TRBJ1-5	CASMMGSGQPQHF	TGTGCCAGCATGATGGGGAGCGGCCAGCCCCAGCATTTT
.	TRBV19	.	TRBJ1-4	CASNGAGNNEKLFF	TGTGCCAGTAATGGGGCAGGCAATAATGAAAAACTGTTTTTT
.	TRBV7-3	once	TRBJ2-3	CASSSYRDTQYF	TGTGCCAGCAGCTCGTATCGAGATACGCAGTATTTT
TRBD2	TRBV5-1	.	TRBJ2-1	CASSRTSGGTDNEQFF	TGCGCCAGCAGCAGGACTAGCGGGGGGACGGACAATGAGCAGTTCTTC
TRBD2	TRBV2	.	TRBJ2-1	CASSATSGGANEQFF	TGTGCCAGCAGTGCGACTAGCGGGGGGGCCAATGAGCAGTTCTTC
.	TRBV7-9	.	TRBJ2-5	CASSLAQGSQETQYF	TGTGCCAGCAGCTTAGCGCAGGGTAGCCAAGAGACCCAGTACTTC
.	TRBV27	.	TRBJ1-1	CASTRIGTVEAFF	TGTGCCAGCACCCGGATTGGGACTGTTGAAGCTTTCTTT
.	TRBV3-1/TRBV3-2	.	TRBJ2-7	CASSPGLHSYEQYF	TGTGCCAGCAGCCCGGGACTCCATTCCTACGAGCAGTACTTC
TRBD1	TRBV29-1	.	TRBJ1-2	CSVATGQGASYGYTF	TGCAGCGTTGCGACGGGGCAGGGGGCGAGCTATGGCTACACCTTC
TRBD1	TRBV24-1	.	TRBJ2-2	CATSDQTGLNTGELFF	TGTGCCACCAGTGACCAGACAGGGTTGAACACCGGGGAGCTGTTTTTT
.	TRBV3-1/TRBV3-2	few	TRBJ1-1	CASSLFTTRRVAFF	TGTGCCAGCAGCCTCTTCACTACACGTCGTGTAGCTTTCTTT
TRBD2	TRBV7-9	.	TRBJ2-5	CASSLLRLAGVQETQYF	TGTGCCAGCAGCCTCCTCCGACTAGCGGGGGTCCAAGAGACCCAGTACTTC
TRBD1	TRBV24-1	.	TRBJ2-7	CATPGQGSYEQYF	TGTGCCACTCCGGGACAGGGCTCCTACGAGCAGTACTTC
.	TRBV13	.	TRBJ1-2	CASSLGSSNYGYTF	TGTGCCAGCAGCTTAGGTAGTTCGAACTATGGCTACACCTTC
.	TRBV4-3	once	TRBJ2-2	CASSSRAGVGPGELFF	TGCGCCAGCAGCTCTCGGGCAGGGGTCGGGCCCGGGGAGCTGTTTTTT
TRBD1	TRBV19	.	TRBJ1-6	CASSIYPGQLSSYNSPLHF	TGTGCCAGTAGTATTTATCCGGGACAGTTGAGCTCCTATAATTCACCCCTCCACTTT
.	TRBV2	.	TRBJ2-6	CASSGGVSGANVLTF	TGTGCCAGCAGTGGGGGGGTCTCTGGGGCCAACGTCCTGACTTTC
.	TRBV30	.	TRBJ2-3	CACSGTDTQYF	TGTGCCTGCTCAGGTACAGATACGCAGTATTTT
TRBD1	TRBV6-4	.	TRBJ1-2	CASSGQGQVEGYTF	TGTGCCAGCAGCGGACAGGGGCAAGTTGAGGGCTACACCTTC
.	TRBV3-1/TRBV3-2	.	TRBJ2-3	CASSQVSVTDTQYF	TGTGCCAGCAGCCAAGTGTCCGTCACAGATACGCAGTATTTT
.	TRBV7-9	.	TRBJ1-3	CASSLRTGGNTIYF	TGTGCCAGCAGCTTACGGACGGGAGGAAACACCATATATTTT
TRBD2	TRBV2	.	TRBJ2-1	CASSAPIPRGAYNEQFF	TGTGCCAGCAGCGCCCCTATCCCGCGGGGGGCGTACAATGAGCAGTTCTTC
.	TRBV9	.	TRBJ1-4	CASSLSPVQATNEKLFF	TGTGCCAGCAGCCTAAGTCCCGTTCAGGCAACTAATGAAAAACTGTTTTTT
TRBD1	TRBV30	.	TRBJ1-6	CAWDRASYNSPLHF	TGTGCCTGGGACAGGGCGTCCTATAATTCACCCCTCCACTTT
TRBD1	TRBV18	.	TRBJ1-1	CASSQDRANTEAFF	TGTGCCAGCTCACAGGACAGGGCGAACACTGAAGCTTTCTTT
.	TRBV19	.	TRBJ1-6	CASSWADTPSLHF	TGTGCCAGTAGTTGGGCCGACACCCCATCCCTCCACTTT
.	TRBV30	.	TRBJ2-3	CAWSVTETSTDTQYF	TGTGCCTGGAGTGTAACGGAGACTAGCACAGATACGCAGTATTTT
.	TRBV5-6	.	TRBJ1-5	CASSLVRSNQPQHF	TGTGCCAGCAGCTTGGTCCGTAGCAATCAGCCCCAGCATTTT
TRBD1	TRBV19	.	TRBJ1-2	CASSHNQGARPPYRYTF	TGTGCCAGTAGCCACAACCAGGGGGCGCGGCCCCCCTATCGCTACACCTTC
.	TRBV19	.	TRBJ2-7	CASSTGMSSYEQYF	TGTGCCAGTAGTACAGGTATGAGCTCCTACGAGCAGTACTTC
.	TRBV5-1	.	TRBJ2-7	CASSLARRTGTISYEQYF	TGCGCCAGCAGCTTGGCCAGGCGAACCGGCACCATCTCCTACGAGCAGTACTTC
TRBD2	TRBV27	.	TRBJ2-3	CASSSSSGGRNPNTQYF	TGTGCCAGCAGTTCTTCTAGCGGGGGACGGAACCCAAATACGCAGTATTTT
TRBD1	TRBV30	.	TRBJ1-2	CAWSPRGYWGYTF	TGTGCCTGGAGTCCCAGGGGGTACTGGGGCTACACCTTC
.	TRBV25-1	.	TRBJ1-2	CASSEDGGNYGYTF	TGTGCCAGCAGTGAGGATGGCGGAAACTATGGCTACACCTTC
.	TRBV12-5	once	TRBJ1-2	CASGLRSTAEGYTF	TGTGCTAGTGGTTTGCGATCTACGGCGGAGGGCTACACCTTC
.	TRBV15	.	TRBJ1-2	CATSSRRGYTF	TGTGCCACCAGCAGTCGGAGGGGCTACACCTTC